This TCR beta chain derives from a study of T cells after yellow fever vaccination. Germline values: CDR1 MNHEY, CDR2 SMNVEV (reference sequence). V lost 6 bases to trimming and J lost 0 bases, with 12 bases between them. This CDR3 has 15 residues. 5'RACE template switching added a universal primer site and UMIs to TCR cDNA. Each CDR3 protein gets one entry after TCRdb re-called the 5' RACE reads with MiXCR. The data contain a few hundred thousand distinct CDR3 sequences, approximately 4% of them singletons. V is TRBV27 and J is TRBJ2-1, with D perhaps matching TRBD2 (6 bases). The specimen was PBMCs, collected 15 days after the yellow fever booster vaccination. The source of this sequence is a man in his late teens or twenties who received the YFV17D yellow fever vaccine. In DNA form, the CDR3 reads TGTGCCAGCAGAATAATGGGGGGCTCCTACAATGAGCAGTTCTTC. This codes for CASRIMGGSYNEQFF.